This entry is about one T cell receptor beta chain. Antigen: not known. In the PCR, 60 Vbeta and 13 Jbeta primers were used. Profiled with immunoSEQ multiplex PCR; TCRdb holds only in-frame clones, not every one. In total, the table holds roughly 73,000 clones. This CDR3 has 13 amino acids. Germline values: CDR1 MNHNS, CDR2 SASEGT. These data originate in a study of cytomegalovirus exposure and HLA in healthy donors. Study observations and caveats: In a later analysis, common viral pathogens appeared linked to several of the most significant clusters. Sequencing depth roughly uniform across donors was assumed in presence/absence analyses.

Specimen: PBMCs. This sequence originates from a female donor in good health and CMV-seropositive. The gene calls are TRBV6-1 and TRBJ2-5; perhaps TRBD2 as D (7 bases). The J call may be incorrect, as the DNA end agrees better with TRBJ2-7. Written as DNA, the CDR3 is TGTGCCAGCAGTAGGGGGGGCCGGTACGAGCAGTACTTC. It yields the protein CASSRGGRYEQYF.